This TCR beta chain appears in the sequencing data of a study of blood T cell repertoires in COVID-19. About the research overall: Both acute and convalescent COVID-19 samples were obtained from the United States, Italy and Spain. From T cells, B-cell-depleted T cells, or PBMCs came the material, which was cDNA or gDNA.

The CDR3 has 17 residues. The germline gives CDR1 KGHDR, CDR2 SFDVKD. The trim removed 3 bases at V and 5 bases at J, leaving 10 bases unmatched. Original processing notes: Reference gene primer amplification gave nucleated cell count estimates. Measured with immunoSEQ multiplex PCR; TCRdb has only the in-frame clones, and not every one. V, J and clone size reflect that table, while D and trimming were determined from the DNA. Of roughly 430,000 clones in the sample, 88% were seen once. Participants reported their clinical history, and cohort assignment relied on those reports. The clonotype comes from a woman between 35 and 50 years old with acute COVID-19. The genes are TRBV24-1 and TRBJ2-2, with TRBD1 matching over 8 bases. The sample taken for sequencing was PBMCs or T cells enriched from blood (not recorded which). The CDR3 coding sequence is TGTGCCACCAGTGATACCAGCGGACAGGGCACAACCGGGGAGCTGTTTTTT. Translation: CATSDTSGQGTTGELFF.